This note documents a single TCR beta chain sequence. TCRdb's table, derived via immunoSEQ multiplex PCR, lists solely in-frame clones and lacks some. The table lists 100,000 to 150,000 clones, about 80% of them singletons, with 3.8% in the top ten. The record originates from a study of blood T cell repertoires in COVID-19. The CDR3 loop spans 11 amino acids. Germline loops: CDR1 DFQATT, CDR2 SNEGSKA (reference sequence). Trimming removed 5 bases from V and 9 bases from J; junction bases left unmatched: 2. V and J are TRBV20-1 and TRBJ2-3; 10 nucleotides align to TRBD2. Material: peripheral blood. The sequence came from a woman aged 45-59 years with acute or convalescent COVID-19. CDR3 region: CSALAGETQYF. The CDR3 bases are TGCAGTGCTCTAGCGGGAGAGACGCAGTATTTT.